A single sample is the source of the 23 T cell receptor beta chains below, sequenced in a study of T-cell memory formation after mild COVID-19 (dated by TCRdb to the early 2020s). Libraries were constructed by 5' RACE. For sequencing, an Illumina NovaSeq 6000 was employed. The public reads were reanalyzed by TCRdb: fastp trimming at Q25, MiXCR alignment, in-frame beta chains only. Here each entry gathers all rows of one CDR3 protein and keeps the most common genes and DNA. The sample table lists hundreds of thousands of distinct CDR3 sequences, around 27% of them with a count of one. About 14% of the sample is held by the ten biggest clonotypes. The sequenced sample consisted of PBMCs or a T cell subset sorted from them (not recorded which). These receptor sequences come from an adult woman who had mild COVID-19 (a few samples of this study predate the infection). The sample titles of this study are shuffled in the database, so cell type and time point are left out; the donor was told from shared clones.

This chain joins TRBV11-1 and TRBJ2-1; D may be TRBD1 (7 bases). Trimming cost V 6 bases and J 15 bases, with 18 bases left between them. Germline-derived CDR1 and CDR2 are SGHAT and FQDESV (reference sequence). The CDR3 covers 12 residues. The CDR3 spells CASRVSGRGVFF. The DNA of the CDR3 is TGTGCCAGCAGGGTGTCGGGCAGGGGGGTGTTCTTC.

This clonotype has more than one count but fewer than ten. The CDR3 reads CASSLDRGILTGELFF. The CDR3 nucleotides read TGCGCCAGCAGCTTGGATCGGGGGATCCTCACCGGGGAGCTGTTTTTT. The gene calls are TRBV5-1 and TRBJ2-2; TRBD2 might be the D (6 bases). The CDR3 spans 16 residues. Germline values: CDR1 SGHRS, CDR2 YFSETQ. The V gene lost 0 bases and the J gene lost 4 bases, with 13 bases spanning the gap.

The CDR3 coding sequence is TGTGCCAGTAGTATCGGGTACGGGAGTCCGGACGAGCAGTACTTC. Translating it yields CASSIGYGSPDEQYF. V and J are TRBV19 and TRBJ2-7; D might be TRBD2 (6 bases). V was trimmed by 3 bases and J by 5 bases, leaving 17 bases between them. The germline CDR1 and CDR2 sequences are LNHDA and SQIVND (reference sequence). The CDR3 is made up of 15 amino acids.

This chain uses TRBV24-1 with TRBJ2-3, with TRBD2 matching 11 bases. Trimming took 3 bases from V and 5 from J; bases not matched to a gene: 6. The CDR3 length is 16 residues. Germline values: CDR1 KGHDR, CDR2 SFDVKD. CDR3 sequence: CATSDPLAGAIDTQYF. CDR3 nucleotide sequence: TGTGCCACCAGTGATCCACTAGCGGGGGCTATAGATACGCAGTATTTT.

The table lists this clonotype with many counts. This chain joins TRBV4-1 and TRBJ2-7, with D unclear. This CDR3 contains 14 residues. Per the germline V gene, CDR1 is MGHRA and CDR2 is YSYEKL. Trimming took 1 base from V and 2 from J, leaving 9 bases between them. CDR3 amino acids: CASSQVVGAYEQYF. In DNA, the CDR3 is TGCGCCAGCAGCCAAGTTGTCGGAGCCTACGAGCAGTACTTC.

The V and J genes are TRBV7-2 and TRBJ2-1, with 7 bases lining up with TRBD2. V lost 5 bases and J lost 15; bases outside the gene matches: 16. Germline values: CDR1 SGHTA, CDR2 FQGNSA. There are 14 residues in the CDR3. The CDR3 nucleotides are TGTGCCAGCAGCACCCTTGAGGCGGGAGCCCACAGGTTCTTC. This gives the protein CASSTLEAGAHRFF.

V usage is TRBV12-3 or TRBV12-4 and J usage is TRBJ2-7; TRBD1 might be the D (5 bases). Trimming removed 7 bases from V and 2 bases from J, with 15 bases in between. This CDR3 region has 14 residues. The CDR3 sequence is CASTLDSFAYEQYF. CDR3 bases: TGTGCCAGCACTCTAGACAGTTTCGCCTACGAGCAGTACTTC.

The table lists this clonotype with a count of one. The V and J genes are TRBV7-9 and TRBJ1-1; D gene unclear. CDR3 length: 16 amino acids. V was clipped by 7 bases and J by 0 bases, with 18 bases between them. Germline V lookup: CDR1 SEHNR, CDR2 FQNEAQ (reference sequence). CDR3 region: CASTPSSGNMNTEAFF. The CDR3 DNA is TGTGCCAGCACCCCTTCGTCCGGGAACATGAACACTGAAGCTTTCTTT.

The chain carries TRBV13 and TRBJ2-7, with a tentative D call TRBD2 (6 bases). Per germline, CDR1 PRHDT and CDR2 FYEKMQ (reference sequence). The length of the CDR3 is 12 residues. The DNA of the CDR3 is TGTGCCAGCAGCTTAGGCGGGAGCCCCCCCAAGGTC. It yields the protein CASSLGGSPPKV.

The CDR3 DNA is TGCAGCGTTGTATCTCCAGGGCTGGCTAACTATGGCTACACCTTC. Translating gives CSVVSPGLANYGYTF. This chain links TRBV29-1 with TRBJ1-2; perhaps TRBD1 as D (5 bases). The CDR3 sequence is 15 residues long. CDR1 is SQVTM and CDR2 is ANQGSEA in the germline V gene. Trimming cost V 4 bases and J 0 bases, with 15 bases left between them.

The chain recombines TRBV7-2 with TRBJ1-1; unclear D gene. V dropped 5 bases and J dropped 11 bases, with 18 bases sitting between them. The V gene's germline CDR1 is SGHTA and CDR2 FQGNSA. The CDR3 totals 13 residues. The CDR3 region has the DNA TGTGCCAGCAGCCACACCGGGGTCCATCAGGCTTTCTTT. Its protein product is CASSHTGVHQAFF.

In the case of this clonotype: The junction differs from germline at one of its ends, possibly a read error. The chain is built from TRBV6-2 or TRBV6-3 and TRBJ1-1; the D is unclear. The CDR3 has 11 residues. Germline CDR1 is MNHEY and CDR2 is SVGEGT. This CDR3 is CASTQATEAFF. The CDR3 region has the DNA TGTGCCAGCACCCAAGCTACTGAGGCTTTCTTT.

This chain connects TRBV12-3 or TRBV12-4 to TRBJ1-5; no reliable D call. Trimming took 5 bases from V and 1 from J, leaving 15 bases between them. The length of the CDR3 is 16 residues. The CDR3 is CASSRQLGVSNQPQHF. In nucleotides, the CDR3 is TGTGCCAGCAGTCGCCAGCTTGGGGTAAGCAATCAGCCCCAGCATTTT.

This clonotype has only a few counts. The gene calls are TRBV20-1 and TRBJ1-4; D gene ambiguous. The CDR3 spans 14 residues. CDR1 DFQATT and CDR2 SNEGSKA come from the germline V gene (reference sequence). Deletions cut 1 base from V and 6 bases from J, with 12 bases between. CDR3 amino acids: CSARALGRDEKLFF. CDR3 DNA: TGCAGTGCTAGAGCCCTCGGTAGGGATGAAAAACTGTTTTTT.

The sample holds a few counts of this clonotype. V usage is TRBV12-3 or TRBV12-4 and J usage is TRBJ2-3, with D maybe TRBD1 (5 bases). The CDR3 has 15 residues. V gave up 7 bases and J gave up 0 bases, with 14 bases separating them. The CDR3 coding sequence is TGTGCCAGCAACCCTTGGGGCGGTAGCACAGATACGCAGTATTTT. It yields the protein CASNPWGGSTDTQYF.

This chain connects TRBV12-3 or TRBV12-4 to TRBJ1-1; D unresolved. The CDR3 is 13 amino acids. The V end was cut by 6 bases, the J end by 1 base, with 9 bases between. In DNA, the CDR3 is TGTGCCAGCAGGCGGAACAAGAACACTGAAGCTTTCTTT. It encodes CASRRNKNTEAFF.

This clonotype has more than one count but fewer than ten. The chain recombines TRBV9 with TRBJ1-5; no firm D call. This CDR3 spans 13 amino acids. V was shortened by 0 bases and J by 7 bases, with 8 bases between the two germline ends. The germline V gene encodes CDR1 SGDLS and CDR2 YYNGEE. DNA of the CDR3: TGTGCCAGCAGCGTAGGTGGGGTACAGCCCCAGCATTTT. Encoded protein: CASSVGGVQPQHF. The full variable domain, its missing parts supplied by reference TRBV9 and TRBJ1-5, is DSGVTQTPKHLITATGQRVTLRCSPRSGDLSVYWYQQSLDQGLQFLIQYYNGEERAKGNILERFSAQQFPDLHSELNLSSLELGDSALYFCASSVGGVQPQHFGDGTRLSIL.

This sequence joins TRBV20-1 and TRBJ2-7; D not resolved. The CDR3 is 15 amino acids. V was clipped by 0 bases and J by 6 bases, with 18 bases between them. From germline, CDR1 is DFQATT and CDR2 SNEGSKA (reference sequence). CDR3 sequence: CSARDLRRPLVEQYF. The CDR3, as DNA: TGCAGTGCTAGAGATCTACGCAGACCACTTGTCGAGCAGTACTTC.

This clonotype has only one observation. The chain uses TRBV28 and TRBJ1-2, with D possibly being TRBD1 (5 bases). This CDR3 spans 14 amino acids. Per germline, CDR1 MDHEN and CDR2 SYDVKM. V dropped 5 bases and J dropped 4 bases, with 14 bases sitting between them. CDR3 DNA: TGTGCCAGCAGTGCCCCGGCAGGGACCTATGGCTACACCTTC. Translation gives CASSAPAGTYGYTF.

The table lists this clonotype with a count of one. J is TRBJ2-1 and V is TRBV5-1; 12 bases fit TRBD2. The CDR3 length is 17 residues. Per germline, CDR1 SGHRS and CDR2 YFSETQ. J gave up 5 bases and V 4 bases, and 10 bases lay outside the gene matches. CDR3 DNA: TGCGCCAGCAGCCCCGGACTAGCGGGATATAATCACAATGAGCAGTTCTTC. Translation gives CASSPGLAGYNHNEQFF.

This clonotype has only a few counts. This CDR3 reads CASSYGDAGANVLTF. DNA for the CDR3: TGTGCCAGCAGTTACGGGGACGCTGGGGCCAACGTCCTGACTTTC. The chain combines TRBV12-3 or TRBV12-4 with TRBJ2-6; tentatively, D is TRBD1 or TRBD2 (5 bases each). There are 15 residues in the CDR3. Trimming cost V 4 bases and J 2 bases, with 9 bases left between them.

Comments on this clonotype: A read error is possible here, since a much larger clone lies one base away. This chain uses TRBV25-1 with TRBJ1-3; D call uncertain. The length of the CDR3 is 12 residues. Trimming removed 4 bases from V and 2 bases from J, with 3 bases in between. Germline loops: CDR1 MGHDK, CDR2 SYGVNS. The CDR3 is CASSVTGNTIYF. The CDR3 region has the DNA TGTGCCAGCAGTGTCACTGGAAACACCATATATTTT.

This clonotype was seen ten or more times. The J gene is TRBJ1-5, the V gene TRBV20-1; possibly TRBD1 for D (5 bases). CDR3 size: 16 residues. CDR1 and CDR2 (germline): DFQATT, SNEGSKA (reference sequence). V was pared by 3 bases and J by 0 bases, with 15 bases between. CDR3 residues: CSARERGIYSNQPQHF. CDR3 nucleotides: TGCAGTGCTAGGGAGCGGGGGATCTATAGCAATCAGCCCCAGCATTTT.